A selection of T cell receptor beta chains follows, all from one sample in a study of shared clonotypes between healthy human individuals. Profiled with immunoSEQ multiplex PCR; TCRdb holds only in-frame clones, not every one. This repertoire shows over 2 million clones, just under 95% found once; its top ten account for 0.37%. The sample comprised naive CD4+ T cells from PBMCs. These receptors were obtained from a man aged 18 to 30 in good health. Some clones in this sample may be carry-over from other donors' samples. The CDR3 runs from the conserved cysteine through the conserved F or W. D genes are given only for firm matches. Only part of the rows carry a size: once, few, many, or a class if the clone is expanded.

>NA|TRBD1|14|TRBV5-1|TRBJ1-5
TGCGCCAGCAGTACCCAGGGGGGCGATCAGCCCCAGCATTTT
CASSTQGGDQPQHF
>NA|NA|14|TRBV18|TRBJ1-1
TGTGCCAGCTCCCGACAGAATGAGAACACTGAAGCTTTCTTT
CASSRQNENTEAFF
>NA|NA|12|TRBV5-1|TRBJ2-3
TGCGCCAGCAGGAGGGGCACAGATACGCAGTATTTT
CASRRGTDTQYF
>once|TRBD2|16|TRBV28|TRBJ2-1
TGTGCCAGCACCCCCTCGACTAGCGGGGCTCGGGATGAGCAGTTCTTC
CASTPSTSGARDEQFF
>NA|NA|12|TRBV11-3|TRBJ1-1
TGTGCCAGCAGCTTAGTTGGCGGGGAAGCTTTCTTT
CASSLVGGEAFF
>NA|NA|13|TRBV11-2|TRBJ2-2
TGTGCCGGTGGGGGTTCGAACACCGGGGAGCTGTTTTTT
CAGGGSNTGELFF
>NA|NA|15|TRBV5-1|TRBJ1-3
TGCGCCAGCAGCTTGCCAGGGGTTGGTGGAAACACCATATATTTT
CASSLPGVGGNTIYF
>NA|TRBD1|14|TRBV2|TRBJ2-7
TGTGCCAGCAGAAGGGACAGGGTAACGAGCGAGCAGTACTTC
CASRRDRVTSEQYF
>NA|NA|16|TRBV7-3|TRBJ2-2
TGTGCCAGCAGCTTAGTGCCGCCTGCGAACACCGGGGAGCTGTTTTTT
CASSLVPPANTGELFF
>NA|TRBD2|14|TRBV5-1|TRBJ2-1
TGCGCCAGCATGACTAGCGGGATTAGAAATGAGCAGTTCTTC
CASMTSGIRNEQFF
>NA|NA|12|TRBV11-2|TRBJ2-7
TGTGCCAGCAGCGCCCCAGGGGATGAGCAGTACTTC
CASSAPGDEQYF
>NA|TRBD1|16|TRBV13|TRBJ1-3
TGTGCCAGCAGCTACCCAGGGGGCCCGGGAGGAAACACCATATATTTT
CASSYPGGPGGNTIYF
>NA|NA|13|TRBV5-1|TRBJ1-4
TGCGCCAGCAGCTTCCGGGAGAGGGAAAAACTGTTTTTT
CASSFREREKLFF
>once|NA|14|TRBV7-2|TRBJ1-2
TGTGCCAGCAGCCCCTCCAGGCTAGGCTATGGCTACACCTTC
CASSPSRLGYGYTF
>NA|NA|14|TRBV2|TRBJ2-5
TGTGCCAGCAGGGGCCCGGGATCCCAAGAGACCCAGTACTTC
CASRGPGSQETQYF
>NA|NA|16|TRBV4-1|TRBJ2-3
TGCGCCAGCAGCCAAGATTTTAGCAGAATGGGAGATACGCAGTATTTT
CASSQDFSRMGDTQYF
>NA|NA|14|TRBV30|TRBJ1-5
TGTGCTTTGGGCGGCGTCTATAGCAATCAGCCCCAGCATTTT
CALGGVYSNQPQHF
>NA|TRBD2|17|TRBV5-4|TRBJ2-2
TGTGCCAGCAGCTTACCGACTAGCGGGAGGGTCACCGGGGAGCTGTTTTTT
CASSLPTSGRVTGELFF
>NA|TRBD2|15|TRBV7-8|TRBJ2-7
TGTGCCAGCAGCTTAGGGGGGACTAGCGGCTACGAGCAGTACTTC
CASSLGGTSGYEQYF
>once|NA|14|TRBV19|TRBJ1-3
TGTGCCAGTAGGGGCTTAACATCTGGAAACACCATATATTTT
CASRGLTSGNTIYF
>NA|NA|13|TRBV30|TRBJ1-2
TGTGCCTGGAGTGTACGGACGTCCTATGGCTACACCTTC
CAWSVRTSYGYTF
>NA|NA|14|TRBV6-5|TRBJ1-3
TGTGCCAGCAGTTACTCAGGGTATGGAAACACCATATATTTT
CASSYSGYGNTIYF
>NA|TRBD2|20|TRBV5-1|TRBJ2-7
TGCGCCAGCAGCTTAAACCCGGGACTAGCGGGGTCATTCCCGCTCCGGGAGCAGTACTTC
CASSLNPGLAGSFPLREQYF
>NA|NA|12|TRBV2|TRBJ2-7
TGTGCCAGCAGCTACAGGCCCTACGAGCAGTACTTC
CASSYRPYEQYF
>once|TRBD2|16|TRBV7-2|TRBJ2-2
TGTGCCAGCAGCCCAAGCGGGAGGGCCGGCACCGGGGAGCTGTTTTTT
CASSPSGRAGTGELFF
>NA|TRBD2|16|TRBV7-3|TRBJ2-7
TGTGCCAGCAGCCCCCCGGTTAGCGGGAGCTCCTACGAGCAGTACTTC
CASSPPVSGSSYEQYF
>NA|NA|14|TRBV19|TRBJ2-7
TGTGCCAGTAGACCCCCGGGGGACTCCTACGAGCAGTACTTC
CASRPPGDSYEQYF
>NA|NA|16|TRBV4-1|TRBJ1-4
TGCGCCAGCAGCCAAGGTAGACAAGCAACTAATGAAAAACTGTTTTTT
CASSQGRQATNEKLFF
>NA|TRBD2|16|TRBV5-4|TRBJ2-1
TGTGCCAGCAGCGGGGGACTAGCGGGAGAGTACAATGAGCAGTTCTTC
CASSGGLAGEYNEQFF
>NA|NA|14|TRBV6-1|TRBJ2-7
TGTGCCAGCAGAATACAGGGAGGGAACTACGAGCAGTACTTC
CASRIQGGNYEQYF
>NA|NA|14|TRBV28|TRBJ1-1
TGTGCCAGCAGTTTGGGTAGGGCGAACACTGAAGCTTTCTTT
CASSLGRANTEAFF
>NA|NA|15|TRBV15|TRBJ2-2
TGTGCCACCAGCAGAGATCTGATTTACACCGGGGAGCTGTTTTTT
CATSRDLIYTGELFF
>once|NA|21|TRBV23-1|TRBJ2-4
TGCGCCAGCAGTCACCCGAAGCCGGACAGTCGACGGTGGTCAGCCAAAAACATTCAGTACTTC
CASSHPKPDSRRWSAKNIQYF
>NA|TRBD2|14|TRBV15|TRBJ2-7
TGTGCCACCAGCTGGGGAGCGGGAGGGCTCGAGCAGTACTTC
CATSWGAGGLEQYF
>NA|NA|18|TRBV4-1|TRBJ1-6
TGCGCCAGCAGCCAAGGGCCCATTCAGCAGGGACGCAATTCACCCCTCCACTTT
CASSQGPIQQGRNSPLHF
>NA|NA|12|TRBV11-2|TRBJ2-1
TGTGCCAGCAGCCTCAAGGGGAATGAGCAGTTCTTC
CASSLKGNEQFF
>NA|NA|16|TRBV7-3|TRBJ2-2
TGTGCCAGCAGCTTACAGGGATCCCTTAACACCGGGGAGCTGTTTTTT
CASSLQGSLNTGELFF
>NA|NA|16|TRBV7-9|TRBJ2-1
TGTGCCAGCAGCATGGAGGGAGGCCCCGGGCGGAATGAGCAGTTCTTC
CASSMEGGPGRNEQFF
>NA|NA|15|TRBV9|TRBJ2-1
TGTGCCAGCAGCGTAGTTTGGCTAGCGCGGGATGAGCAGTTCTTC
CASSVVWLARDEQFF
>NA|TRBD2|14|TRBV7-9|TRBJ2-7
TGTGCCAGCAGCCCTGTAGCGGGACCCTACGAGCAGTACTTC
CASSPVAGPYEQYF
>NA|TRBD2|18|TRBV5-1|TRBJ2-7
TGCGCCAGCAGCTGGACGGCCCTTAGGACTAGCCTTATGGGCGAGCAGTACTTC
CASSWTALRTSLMGEQYF
>NA|NA|13|TRBV7-6|TRBJ1-2
TGTGCCAGCAGCTTAGACAGGGCGTATGGCTACACCTTC
CASSLDRAYGYTF
>NA|NA|14|TRBV6-5|TRBJ1-1
TGTGCCAGCAGGGGAGGGACATTGAACACTGAAGCTTTCTTT
CASRGGTLNTEAFF
>NA|TRBD2|15|TRBV5-4|TRBJ2-3
TGTGCCAGCAGCCGCACTAGCGGGAGGGCCTCTACGCAGTATTTT
CASSRTSGRASTQYF
>NA|NA|12|TRBV9|TRBJ2-2
TGTGCCAGCAAGGCAGGGCCAGAGGAGCTGTTTTTT
CASKAGPEELFF
>NA|NA|14|TRBV7-8|TRBJ2-5
TGTGCCAGCAGCTTAGATTGGGGCCAGGTGGCCCAGTACTTC
CASSLDWGQVAQYF
>NA|NA|15|TRBV2|TRBJ2-3
TGTGCCAGCAGTGATGGACACGTACTCACAGATACGCAGTATTTT
CASSDGHVLTDTQYF
>NA|NA|15|TRBV30|TRBJ1-1
TGTGCCTGGAGCCCCAGGCTCGGACATTCCACTGAAGCTTTCTTT
CAWSPRLGHSTEAFF
>NA|NA|15|TRBV28|TRBJ1-3
TGTGCCAGCAGGATCCCTCGGGGTCCTGGAAACACCATATATTTT
CASRIPRGPGNTIYF
>once|NA|15|TRBV10-3|TRBJ2-2
TGTGCCATCAGTGATCCCGGGACGGGCACCGGGGAGCTGTTTTTT
CAISDPGTGTGELFF
>NA|TRBD1|16|TRBV28|TRBJ1-3
TGTGCCAGCAGTTTACCAACAGGGACAGCTGGAAACACCATATATTTT
CASSLPTGTAGNTIYF
>few|NA|16|TRBV30|TRBJ2-1
TGTGCCTGGAGTGTAGGATCTAGCAGTCTACACAATGAGCAGTTCTTC
CAWSVGSSSLHNEQFF
>NA|NA|15|TRBV27|TRBJ1-5
TGTGCCAGCAGGGGGGGCCAAGGACCTAATCAGCCCCAGCATTTT
CASRGGQGPNQPQHF
>NA|TRBD2|15|TRBV6-1|TRBJ2-2
TGTGCCAGCACACGGGCGGGAGGGCCGGTCGGGGAGCTGTTTTTT
CASTRAGGPVGELFF
>NA|TRBD2|17|TRBV18|TRBJ2-1
TGTGCCAGCTCACCAATCTATAGCGGGAGGGCGGAAAATGAGCAGTTCTTC
CASSPIYSGRAENEQFF
>NA|NA|12|TRBV7-9|TRBJ1-1
TGTGCCAGCACCTTTGGGAACACTGAAGCTTTCTTT
CASTFGNTEAFF
>NA|NA|16|TRBV18|TRBJ2-2
TGTGCCAGCTCACCATACAGGGACGGCACTGAAGCGGGGCTGTTTTTT
CASSPYRDGTEAGLFF
>NA|NA|12|TRBV6-1|TRBJ2-5
TGTGCCAGCTATGGAGGGGTGGAGACCCAGTACTTC
CASYGGVETQYF
>NA|NA|17|TRBV15|TRBJ1-3
TGTGCCACCAGCAGAGATTCTAACGGACTGAGTCGAAACACCATATATTTT
CATSRDSNGLSRNTIYF